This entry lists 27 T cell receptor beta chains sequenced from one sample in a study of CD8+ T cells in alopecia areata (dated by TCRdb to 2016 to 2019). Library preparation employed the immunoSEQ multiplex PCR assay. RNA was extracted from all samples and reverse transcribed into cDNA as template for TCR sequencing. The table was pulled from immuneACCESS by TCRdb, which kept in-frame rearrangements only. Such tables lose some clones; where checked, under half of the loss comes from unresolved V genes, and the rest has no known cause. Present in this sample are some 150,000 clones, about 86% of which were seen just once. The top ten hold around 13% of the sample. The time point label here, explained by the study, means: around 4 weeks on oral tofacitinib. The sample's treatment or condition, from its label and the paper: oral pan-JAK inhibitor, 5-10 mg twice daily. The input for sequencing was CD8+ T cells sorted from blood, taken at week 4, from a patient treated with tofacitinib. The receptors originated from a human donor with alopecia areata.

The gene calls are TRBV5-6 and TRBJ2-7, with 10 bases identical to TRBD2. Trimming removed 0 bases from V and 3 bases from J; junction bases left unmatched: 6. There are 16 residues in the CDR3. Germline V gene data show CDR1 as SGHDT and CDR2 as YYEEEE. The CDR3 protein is CASSLGQGLAVYEQYF. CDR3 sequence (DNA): TGTGCCAGCAGCTTGGGCCAAGGACTAGCGGTCTACGAGCAGTACTTC.

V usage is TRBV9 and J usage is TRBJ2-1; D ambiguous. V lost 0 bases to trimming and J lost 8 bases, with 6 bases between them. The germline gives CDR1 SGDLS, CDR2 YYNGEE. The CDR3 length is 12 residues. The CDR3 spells CASSVVSYEQFF. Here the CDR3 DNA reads TGTGCCAGCAGCGTAGTATCGTATGAGCAGTTCTTC. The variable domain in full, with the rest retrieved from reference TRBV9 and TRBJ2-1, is DSGVTQTPKHLITATGQRVTLRCSPRSGDLSVYWYQQSLDQGLQFLIQYYNGEERAKGNILERFSAQQFPDLHSELNLSSLELGDSALYFCASSVVSYEQFFGPGTRLTVL.

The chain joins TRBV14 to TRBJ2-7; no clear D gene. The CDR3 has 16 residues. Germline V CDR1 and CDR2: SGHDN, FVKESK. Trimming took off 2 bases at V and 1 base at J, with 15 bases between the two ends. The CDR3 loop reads CASSQRFGYGSYEQYF. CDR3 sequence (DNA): TGTGCCAGCAGCCAACGGTTTGGGTACGGATCCTACGAGCAGTACTTC.

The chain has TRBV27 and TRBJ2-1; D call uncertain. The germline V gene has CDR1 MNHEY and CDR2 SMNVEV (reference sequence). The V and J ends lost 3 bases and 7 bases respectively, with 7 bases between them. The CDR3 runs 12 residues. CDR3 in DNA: TGTGCCAGCAGTTTTGGAGCAAATGAGCAGTTCTTC. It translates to CASSFGANEQFF.

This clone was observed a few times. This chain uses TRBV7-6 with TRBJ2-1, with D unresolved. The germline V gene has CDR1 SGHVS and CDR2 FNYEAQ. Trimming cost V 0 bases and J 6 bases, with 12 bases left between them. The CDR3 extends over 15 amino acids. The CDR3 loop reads CASSLAGGAVNEQFF. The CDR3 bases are TGTGCCAGCAGCTTAGCCGGCGGAGCAGTCAATGAGCAGTTCTTC.

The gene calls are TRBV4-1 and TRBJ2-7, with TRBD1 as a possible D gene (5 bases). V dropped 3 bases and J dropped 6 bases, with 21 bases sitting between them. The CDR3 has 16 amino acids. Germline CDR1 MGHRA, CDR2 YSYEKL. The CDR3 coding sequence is TGCGCCAGCAGCCATCCCAAAGGGGTCGGTGGTCGCGAGCAGTACTTC. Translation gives CASSHPKGVGGREQYF.

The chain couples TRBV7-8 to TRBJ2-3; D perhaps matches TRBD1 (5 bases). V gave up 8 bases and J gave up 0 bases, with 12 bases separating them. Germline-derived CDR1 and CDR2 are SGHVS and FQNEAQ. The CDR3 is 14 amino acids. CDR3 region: CASQGLWSTDTQYF. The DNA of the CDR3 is TGTGCCAGCCAGGGTTTATGGAGCACAGATACGCAGTATTTT.

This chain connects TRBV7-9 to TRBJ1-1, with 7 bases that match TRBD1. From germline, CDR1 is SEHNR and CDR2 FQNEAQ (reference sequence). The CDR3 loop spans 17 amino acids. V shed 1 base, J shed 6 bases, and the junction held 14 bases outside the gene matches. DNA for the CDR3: TGTGCCAGCAGCTTAGAGGGGGCGGGACAGCAAAATTCTGAAGCTTTCTTT. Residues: CASSLEGAGQQNSEAFF. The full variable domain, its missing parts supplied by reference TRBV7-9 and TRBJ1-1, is DTGVSQNPRHKITKRGQNVTFRCDPISEHNRLYWYRQTLGQGPEFLTYFQNEAQLEKSRLLSDRFSAERPKGSFSTLEIQRTEQGDSAMYLCASSLEGAGQQNSEAFFGQGTRLTVV.

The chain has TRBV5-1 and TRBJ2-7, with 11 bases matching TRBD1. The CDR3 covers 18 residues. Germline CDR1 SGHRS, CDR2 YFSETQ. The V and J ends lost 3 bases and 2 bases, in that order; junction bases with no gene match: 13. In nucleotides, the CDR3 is TGCGCCAGCAGCTCCGGGACAGGGGGAACCAAGGTTACCTACGAGCAGTACTTC. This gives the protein CASSSGTGGTKVTYEQYF. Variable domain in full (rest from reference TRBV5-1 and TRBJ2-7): KAGVTQTPRYLIKTRGQQVTLSCSPISGHRSVSWYQQTPGQGLQFLFEYFSETQRNKGNFPGRFSGRQFSNSRSEMNVSTLELGDSALYLCASSSGTGGTKVTYEQYFGPGTRLTVT.

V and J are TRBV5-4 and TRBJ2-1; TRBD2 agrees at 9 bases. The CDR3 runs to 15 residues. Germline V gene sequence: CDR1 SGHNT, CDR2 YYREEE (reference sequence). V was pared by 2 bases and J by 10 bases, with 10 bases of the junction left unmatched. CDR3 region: CASSFETSGGGEQFF. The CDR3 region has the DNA TGTGCCAGCAGCTTTGAGACTAGCGGAGGGGGGGAGCAGTTCTTC. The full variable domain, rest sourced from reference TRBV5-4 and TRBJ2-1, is ETGVTQSPTHLIKTRGQQVTLRCSSQSGHNTVSWYQQALGQGPQFIFQYYREEENGRGNFPPRFSGLQFPNYSSELNVNALELDDSALYLCASSFETSGGGEQFFGPGTRLTVL.

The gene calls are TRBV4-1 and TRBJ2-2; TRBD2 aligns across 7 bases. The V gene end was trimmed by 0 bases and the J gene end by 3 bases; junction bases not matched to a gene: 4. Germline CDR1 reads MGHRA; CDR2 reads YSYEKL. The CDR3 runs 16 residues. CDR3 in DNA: TGCGCCAGCAGCCAAGATAGGGACTATGACACCGGGGAGCTGTTTTTT. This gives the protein CASSQDRDYDTGELFF.

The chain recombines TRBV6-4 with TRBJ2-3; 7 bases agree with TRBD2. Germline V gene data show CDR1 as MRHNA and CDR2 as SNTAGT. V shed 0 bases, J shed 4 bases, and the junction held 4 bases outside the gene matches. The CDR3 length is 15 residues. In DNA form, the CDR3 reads TGTGCCAGCAGTGACTCCCGCGGGGGAGCAGATACGCAGTATTTT. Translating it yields CASSDSRGGADTQYF.

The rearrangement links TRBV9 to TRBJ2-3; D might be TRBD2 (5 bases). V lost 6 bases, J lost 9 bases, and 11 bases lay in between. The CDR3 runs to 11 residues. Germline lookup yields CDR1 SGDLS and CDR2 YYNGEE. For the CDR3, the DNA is TGTGCCAGCAACAGCGGTGACACGCAGTATTTT. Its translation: CASNSGDTQYF.

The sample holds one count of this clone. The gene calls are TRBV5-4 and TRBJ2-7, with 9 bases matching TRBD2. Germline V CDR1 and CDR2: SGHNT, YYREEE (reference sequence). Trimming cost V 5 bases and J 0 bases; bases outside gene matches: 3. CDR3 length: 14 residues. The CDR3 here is CASSSSGVSYEQYF. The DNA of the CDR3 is TGTGCCAGCAGTTCTAGCGGGGTCTCCTACGAGCAGTACTTC.

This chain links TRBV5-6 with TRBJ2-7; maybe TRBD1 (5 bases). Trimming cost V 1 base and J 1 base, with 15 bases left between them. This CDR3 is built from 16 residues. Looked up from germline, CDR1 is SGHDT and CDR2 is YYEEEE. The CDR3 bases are TGTGCCAGCAGCTTGCTCAGGGCCCCTATTTCCTACGAGCAGTACTTC. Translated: CASSLLRAPISYEQYF.

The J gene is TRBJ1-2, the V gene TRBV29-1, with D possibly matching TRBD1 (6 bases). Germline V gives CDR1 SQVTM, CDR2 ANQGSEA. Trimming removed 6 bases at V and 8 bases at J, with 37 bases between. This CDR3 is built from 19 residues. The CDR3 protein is CSVGGLLAQRASRLAGYTF. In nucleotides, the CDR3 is TGCAGCGTGGGGGGGCTATTGGCCCAGCGTGCTTCCAGACTTGCGGGCTACACCTTC.

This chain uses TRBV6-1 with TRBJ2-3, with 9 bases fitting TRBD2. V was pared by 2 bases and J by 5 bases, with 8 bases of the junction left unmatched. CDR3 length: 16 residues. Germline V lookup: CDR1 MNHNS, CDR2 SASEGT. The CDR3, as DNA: TGTGCCAGCAGTGAATGGACTAGCGTGGATGGAGATACGCAGTATTTT. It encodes CASSEWTSVDGDTQYF.

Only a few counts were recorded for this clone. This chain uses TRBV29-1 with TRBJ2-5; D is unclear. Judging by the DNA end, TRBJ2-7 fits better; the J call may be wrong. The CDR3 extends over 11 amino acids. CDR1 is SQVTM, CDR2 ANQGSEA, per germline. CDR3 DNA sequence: TGCAGCGTTGATGTGGGTTACGAGCAGTACTTC. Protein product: CSVDVGYEQYF.

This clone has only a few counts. The CDR3 here is CASSRGPENEQFF. The CDR3 bases are TGCGCCAGCAGTCGGGGACCTGAGAATGAGCAGTTCTTC. V and J are TRBV23-1 and TRBJ2-1, with D perhaps given as TRBD1 or TRBD2 (5 bases each). TRBV23-1 is an ORF for which the function is uncertain. Between the trimmed V and J ends, which lost 4 bases and 7 bases, there was a span of 11 bases. This CDR3 region has 13 residues.

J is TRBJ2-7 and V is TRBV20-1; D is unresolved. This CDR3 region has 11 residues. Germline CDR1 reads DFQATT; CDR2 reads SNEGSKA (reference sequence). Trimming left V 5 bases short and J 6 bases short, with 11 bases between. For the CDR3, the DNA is TGCAGTGCTGACCTAGGGCTCGAGCAGTACTTC. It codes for CSADLGLEQYF.

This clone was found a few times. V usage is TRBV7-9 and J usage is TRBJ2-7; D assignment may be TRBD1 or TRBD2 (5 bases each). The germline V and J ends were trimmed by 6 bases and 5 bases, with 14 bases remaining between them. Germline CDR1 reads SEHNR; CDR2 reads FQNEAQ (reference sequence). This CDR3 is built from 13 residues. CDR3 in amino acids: CASSLYGTDEQYF. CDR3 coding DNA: TGTGCCAGCAGTCTGTATGGGACCGACGAGCAGTACTTC.

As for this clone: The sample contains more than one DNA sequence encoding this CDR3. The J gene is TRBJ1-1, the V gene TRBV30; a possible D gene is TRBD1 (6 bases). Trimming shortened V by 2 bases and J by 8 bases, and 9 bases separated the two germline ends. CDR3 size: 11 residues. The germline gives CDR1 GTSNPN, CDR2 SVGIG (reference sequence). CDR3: CAWSLGTEAFF. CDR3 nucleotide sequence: TGTGCCTGGAGTCTGGGGACAGAAGCTTTCTTT. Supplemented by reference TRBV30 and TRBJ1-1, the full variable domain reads SQTIHQWPATLVQPVGSPLSLECTVEGTSNPNLYWYRQAAGRGLQLLFYSVGIGQISSEVPQNLSASRPQDRQFILSSKKLLLSDSGFYLCAWSLGTEAFFGQGTRLTVV.

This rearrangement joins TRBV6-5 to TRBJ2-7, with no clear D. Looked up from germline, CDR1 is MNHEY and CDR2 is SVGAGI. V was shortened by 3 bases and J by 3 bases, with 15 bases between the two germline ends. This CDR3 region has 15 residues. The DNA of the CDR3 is TGTGCCAGCAGTTATTCTGGGCCGGAAGACTACGAGCAGTACTTC. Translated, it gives CASSYSGPEDYEQYF.

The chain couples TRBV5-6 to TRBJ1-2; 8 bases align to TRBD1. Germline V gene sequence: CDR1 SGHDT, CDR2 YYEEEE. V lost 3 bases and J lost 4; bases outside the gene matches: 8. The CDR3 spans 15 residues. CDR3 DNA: TGTGCCAGCAGCTATGGACAGGGACTGAGCTATGGCTACACCTTC. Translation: CASSYGQGLSYGYTF.

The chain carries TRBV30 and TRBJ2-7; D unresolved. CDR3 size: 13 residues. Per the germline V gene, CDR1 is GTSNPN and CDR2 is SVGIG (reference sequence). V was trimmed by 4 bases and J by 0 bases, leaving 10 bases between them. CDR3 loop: CAWKPSSSYEQYF. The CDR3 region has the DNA TGTGCCTGGAAACCCTCCAGCTCCTACGAGCAGTACTTC.

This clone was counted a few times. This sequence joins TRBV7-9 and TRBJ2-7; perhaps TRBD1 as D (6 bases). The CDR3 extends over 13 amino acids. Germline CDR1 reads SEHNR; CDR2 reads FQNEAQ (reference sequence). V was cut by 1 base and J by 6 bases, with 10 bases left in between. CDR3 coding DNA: TGTGCCAGCAGCTTAGGGGGGCCATCCGAGCAGTACTTC. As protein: CASSLGGPSEQYF.

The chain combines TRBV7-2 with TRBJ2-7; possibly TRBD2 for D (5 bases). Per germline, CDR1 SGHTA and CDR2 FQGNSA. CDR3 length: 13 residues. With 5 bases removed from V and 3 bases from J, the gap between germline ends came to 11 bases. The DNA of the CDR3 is TGTGCCAGCAGCCCGGACTCAAACTACGAGCAGTACTTC. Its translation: CASSPDSNYEQYF.